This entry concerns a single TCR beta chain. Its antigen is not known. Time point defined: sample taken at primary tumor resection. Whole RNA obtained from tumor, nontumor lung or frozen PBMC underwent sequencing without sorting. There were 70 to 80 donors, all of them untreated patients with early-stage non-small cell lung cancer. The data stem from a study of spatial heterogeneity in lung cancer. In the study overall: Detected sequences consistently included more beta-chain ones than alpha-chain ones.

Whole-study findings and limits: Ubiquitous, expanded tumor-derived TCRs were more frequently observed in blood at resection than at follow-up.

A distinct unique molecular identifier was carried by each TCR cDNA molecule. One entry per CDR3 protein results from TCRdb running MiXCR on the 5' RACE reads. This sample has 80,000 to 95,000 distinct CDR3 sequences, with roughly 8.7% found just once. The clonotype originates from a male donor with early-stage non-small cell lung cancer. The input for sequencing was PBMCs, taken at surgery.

The CDR3 reads CASSLLSPGAGELFF. The CDR3 region has the DNA TGTGCCAGCAGTTTACTGAGTCCCGGTGCCGGGGAGCTGTTTTTT. This chain joins TRBV12-3 or TRBV12-4 and TRBJ2-2, with D unclear. Trimming left V 2 bases short and J 6 bases short, with 13 bases between. The CDR3 has 15 amino acids.